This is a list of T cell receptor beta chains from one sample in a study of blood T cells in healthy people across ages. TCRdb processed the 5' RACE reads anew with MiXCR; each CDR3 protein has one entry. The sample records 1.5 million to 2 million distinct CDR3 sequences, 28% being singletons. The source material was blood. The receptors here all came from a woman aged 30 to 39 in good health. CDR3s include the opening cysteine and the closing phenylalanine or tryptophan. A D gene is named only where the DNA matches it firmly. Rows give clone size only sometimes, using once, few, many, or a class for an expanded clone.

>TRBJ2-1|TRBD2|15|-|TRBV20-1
TGCAGTGCCCTAAGTAGCGGGAGTCCCTACAATGAGCAGTTCTTC
CSALSSGSPYNEQFF
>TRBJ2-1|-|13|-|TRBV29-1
TGCAGCGGCACATCGGGGGCTCGGGATGAGCAGTTCTTC
CSGTSGARDEQFF
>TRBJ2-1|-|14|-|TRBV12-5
TGTGCTAGTGGTTTGGGACTGGCAGTCAATGAGCAGTTCTTC
CASGLGLAVNEQFF
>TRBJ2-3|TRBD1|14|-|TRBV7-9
TGTGCCACACGGGACAGTGGGAACACAGATACGCAGTATTTT
CATRDSGNTDTQYF
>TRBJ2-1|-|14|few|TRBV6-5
TGTGCCAGCACCAAGCTCGACAGGTTAGGTGAGCAGTTCTTC
CASTKLDRLGEQFF
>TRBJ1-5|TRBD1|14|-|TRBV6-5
TGTGCCAGCAGTTTCCGACAGGGAGTTCAGCCCCAGCATTTT
CASSFRQGVQPQHF
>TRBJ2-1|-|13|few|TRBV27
TGTGCCAGCAGTTTCACAGGTTCCAATGAGCAGTTCTTC
CASSFTGSNEQFF
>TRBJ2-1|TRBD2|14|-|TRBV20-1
TGCAGTGCTAATGCGGGAGCCTCCTACAATGAGCAGTTCTTC
CSANAGASYNEQFF
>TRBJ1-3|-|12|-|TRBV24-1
TGTGCCACCAGTGACCCTGGAAACACCATATATTTT
CATSDPGNTIYF
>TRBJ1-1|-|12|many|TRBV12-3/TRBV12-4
TGCGCCAGCAGCTTGGATGGCACTGAAGCTTTCTTT
CASSLDGTEAFF
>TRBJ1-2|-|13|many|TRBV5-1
TGTGCCAGCAGCTTGGACGGCTCCTATGGCTACACCTTC
CASSLDGSYGYTF
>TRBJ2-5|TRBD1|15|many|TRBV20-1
TGCAGTGCTAACCAGGAGACAGGGGGCGCAGAGACCCAGTACTTC
CSANQETGGAETQYF
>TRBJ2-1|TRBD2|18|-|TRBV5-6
TGTGCCAGCAGCTCGAGGTGGGGCGGGGGGGGCTCCTACAATGAGCAGTTCTTC
CASSSRWGGGGSYNEQFF
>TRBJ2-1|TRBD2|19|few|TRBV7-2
TGTGCCAGCAGCTTAAACCGAAGGGGACTAGCCGGAACCTACAATGAGCAGTTCTTC
CASSLNRRGLAGTYNEQFF
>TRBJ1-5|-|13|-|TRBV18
TGTGCCAGCTCACAGCCCCAAGAGGCGCCCCAGCATTTT
CASSQPQEAPQHF
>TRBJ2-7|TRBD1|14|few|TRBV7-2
TGTGCCAGCAGCTTTCAGGGGGCCAGGTACGAGCAGTACTTC
CASSFQGARYEQYF
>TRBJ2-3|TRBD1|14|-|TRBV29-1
TGCAACGTTGAACAGGGGGCGGTCACAGATACGCAGTATTTT
CNVEQGAVTDTQYF
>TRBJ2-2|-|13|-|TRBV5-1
TGCGCCAGCAGCCTGATTGTTGCCGGGGAGCTGTTTTTT
CASSLIVAGELFF
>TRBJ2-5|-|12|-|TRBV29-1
TGCAGCGCAGGGGAGTACCAAGAGACCCAGTACTTC
CSAGEYQETQYF
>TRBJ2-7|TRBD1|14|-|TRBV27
TGTGCCAGCAGTTGGACAGGGCGCTTCCACGAGCAGTACTTC
CASSWTGRFHEQYF
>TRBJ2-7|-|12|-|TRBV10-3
TGTGCCATCAGTGGCGGGGACGATGAGCAGTACTTC
CAISGGDDEQYF
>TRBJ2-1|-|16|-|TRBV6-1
TGTGCCAGCAGTGAATATGGGGCAGTTTCTTACAATGAGCAGTTCTTC
CASSEYGAVSYNEQFF
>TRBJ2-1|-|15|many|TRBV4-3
TGCGCCAGCAGCCAATCCGGGAAGTCCTACAATGAGCAGTTCTTC
CASSQSGKSYNEQFF
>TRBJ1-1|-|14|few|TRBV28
TGTGCCAGCAGTTTTTCCCAAAGGTACACTGAAGCTTTCTTT
CASSFSQRYTEAFF
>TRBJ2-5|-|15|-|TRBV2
TGTGCCAGCAGTCCTGAGAGAGGGGCTCAAGAGACCCAGTACTTC
CASSPERGAQETQYF
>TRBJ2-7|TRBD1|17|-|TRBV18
TGTGCCAGCTCACCACCGCGTGGACAGGGACCCTCTTACGAGCAGTACTTC
CASSPPRGQGPSYEQYF
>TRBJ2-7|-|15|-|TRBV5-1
TGCGCCAGCAGCTTGGGCCCTAGCAGTCTGGGAGAGCAGTACTTC
CASSLGPSSLGEQYF